These 29 T cell receptor beta chains came from one sample sequenced in a study of T-cell memory formation after mild COVID-19. TCRdb itself ran the 5' RACE reads through MiXCR, one entry per CDR3 protein. Altogether around 370,000 distinct CDR3 sequences are present, approximately 21% being singletons, with the ten largest covering about 12%. The sample comprised PBMCs or a T cell subset sorted from them (not recorded which). All receptors derive from an adult woman who had mild COVID-19 (a few samples of this study predate the infection). Cell type and time point are not known.

This chain links TRBV6-5 with TRBJ2-1; 12 bases line up with TRBD2. This CDR3 is built from 14 residues. V shed 6 bases, J shed 7 bases, and the junction held 4 bases outside the gene matches. Germline CDR1 is MNHEY and CDR2 is SVGAGI. The CDR3, as DNA: TGTGCCAGCAGGCGGACTAGCGGGACGAATGAGCAGTTCTTC. Protein product: CASRRTSGTNEQFF.

This clonotype has a single count. The chain joins TRBV20-1 to TRBJ1-1; perhaps TRBD1 as D (5 bases). Trimming removed 0 bases at V and 6 bases at J, with 11 bases between. The CDR3 runs to 13 residues. Germline lookup yields CDR1 DFQATT and CDR2 SNEGSKA (reference sequence). The CDR3: CSARESGIPEAFF. CDR3 DNA: TGCAGTGCTAGAGAATCAGGGATCCCTGAAGCTTTCTTT.

This clonotype was picked up a small number of times. The V and J genes are TRBV13 and TRBJ2-7; D might be TRBD1 or TRBD2, each matching 5 bases. The CDR3 totals 14 residues. Germline values: CDR1 PRHDT, CDR2 FYEKMQ (reference sequence). V lost 6 bases to trimming and J lost 3 bases, with 15 bases between them. In DNA form, the CDR3 reads TGTGCCAGCAGTTCCGGACTGGGGGTCTACGAGCAGTACTTC. It encodes CASSSGLGVYEQYF. Looking up the rest from reference TRBV13 and TRBJ2-7 gives the full variable domain: AAGVIQSPRHLIKEKRETATLKCYPIPRHDTVYWYQQGPGQDPQFLISFYEKMQSDKGSIPDRFSAQQFSDYHSELNMSSLELGDSALYFCASSSGLGVYEQYFGPGTRLTVT.

V and J are TRBV7-3 and TRBJ1-1; D not resolved. V was trimmed by 2 bases and J by 1 base, leaving 8 bases between them. Germline values: CDR1 SGHTA, CDR2 FQGTGA. The CDR3 spans 14 residues. CDR3 coding DNA: TGTGCCAGCAGCTTACCCTCAACGAACACTGAAGCTTTCTTT. Protein sequence: CASSLPSTNTEAFF.

This chain links TRBV6-5 with TRBJ2-1; D is unresolved. The CDR3 consists of 12 residues. Per germline, CDR1 MNHEY and CDR2 SVGAGI. Trimming removed 2 bases at V and 6 bases at J, with 5 bases between. CDR3 DNA sequence: TGTGCCAGCAGTTACGTGGGCAATGAGCAGTTCTTC. Protein sequence: CASSYVGNEQFF.

CDR3 sequence reads: CASRGEGRAEKLFF. The CDR3 nucleotides are TGTGCCAGCCGGGGGGAGGGGCGGGCCGAAAAACTGTTTTTT. J is TRBJ1-4 and V is TRBV6-6; perhaps TRBD1 as D (5 bases). Germline values: CDR1 MNHNY, CDR2 SVGAGI (reference sequence). The CDR3 has 14 residues. Deletions cut 8 bases from V and 8 bases from J, with 18 bases between.

The chain combines TRBV6-6 with TRBJ1-1, with a weak D call TRBD1 (5 bases). Germline lookup yields CDR1 MNHNY and CDR2 SVGAGI (reference sequence). V lost 4 bases and J 0 bases, leaving 12 bases between the germline ends. The CDR3 spans 15 residues. The chain's CDR3 is CASSWRGPLNTEAFF. The CDR3 coding sequence is TGTGCCAGCAGTTGGCGGGGACCGCTGAACACTGAAGCTTTCTTT.

The V and J genes are TRBV6-9 and TRBJ2-1, with TRBD1 identical over 10 bases. The CDR3 is made up of 16 amino acids. CDR1 is MNHGY, CDR2 SVAAGI, per germline. The V segment lost 4 bases and the J segment 8 bases; nucleotides outside the gene matches: 11. The CDR3 reads CASSFIDRGPGDEQFF. DNA of the CDR3: TGTGCCAGCAGTTTTATCGACAGGGGGCCGGGGGATGAGCAGTTCTTC.

This clonotype was seen a few times. The chain uses TRBV4-1 and TRBJ2-7, with 10 bases that match TRBD1. Germline trimming cut 1 base from V and 5 bases from J; bases unmatched to any gene: 2. This CDR3 contains 14 residues. Germline V gene lookup returns CDR1 MGHRA and CDR2 YSYEKL. The CDR3 region has the DNA TGCGCCAGCAGCCAAGTAGGACAGGGGGACGAGCAGTACTTC. Translating gives CASSQVGQGDEQYF.

This clonotype was picked up one time. The CDR3 DNA is TGTGCCAGTAGTAGCCCCTTTCGTGCGGGGTACACTGAAGCTTTCTTT. Translation gives CASSSPFRAGYTEAFF. This rearrangement joins TRBV19 to TRBJ1-1; D not resolved. Per germline, CDR1 LNHDA and CDR2 SQIVND (reference sequence). This CDR3 region has 16 residues. Trimming left V 4 bases short and J 3 bases short, with 18 bases between.

V and J are TRBV6-6 and TRBJ1-1; D perhaps matches TRBD1 (5 bases). This CDR3 comprises 16 residues. V lost 2 bases to trimming and J lost 3 bases, with 16 bases between them. Germline values: CDR1 MNHNY, CDR2 SVGAGI (reference sequence). The CDR3: CASSYAEGRGDTEAFF. In nucleotides, the CDR3 is TGTGCCAGCAGTTACGCTGAGGGGCGGGGGGACACTGAAGCTTTCTTT.

V usage is TRBV7-3 and J usage is TRBJ1-1; D is unclear. Germline V lookup: CDR1 SGHTA, CDR2 FQGTGA. V lost 2 bases and J lost 0, with 16 bases in between. This CDR3 comprises 17 residues. The CDR3: CASSLAGREGMNTEAFF. The CDR3 DNA is TGTGCCAGCAGCTTAGCAGGAAGGGAGGGCATGAACACTGAAGCTTTCTTT. The full variable domain, with the rest looked up from reference TRBV7-3 and TRBJ1-1, is GAGVSQTPSNKVTEKGKYVELRCDPISGHTALYWYRQSLGQGPEFLIYFQGTGAADDSGLPNDRFFAVRPEGSVSTLKIQRTERGDSAVYLCASSLAGREGMNTEAFFGQGTRLTVV.

V and J are TRBV7-2 and TRBJ2-4; 8 positions agree with TRBD2. J was trimmed by 8 bases and V by 1 base; bases with no gene match: 1. The CDR3 consists of 13 residues. CDR1 is SGHTA, CDR2 FQGNSA, per germline. CDR3 DNA: TGTGCCAGCAGCTTAGGCGGGAGGCACATTCAGTACTTC. Translated, it gives CASSLGGRHIQYF.

This clonotype was picked up a small number of times. CDR3 protein: CASIPSTSGSYEQYF. In DNA, the CDR3 is TGTGCCAGCATCCCGTCGACTAGCGGGAGCTACGAGCAGTACTTC. This chain connects TRBV27 to TRBJ2-7; 12 bases are a match to TRBD2. Losses at the gene ends were 7 bases for V and 3 bases for J; bases not matched to a gene: 7. Germline V gene data show CDR1 as MNHEY and CDR2 as SMNVEV (reference sequence). CDR3 length: 15 residues.

In this sample, this clonotype turned up a few times. This rearrangement joins TRBV11-3 to TRBJ2-1; maybe TRBD2 (6 bases). Trimming shortened V by 3 bases and J by 6 bases, and 15 bases separated the two germline ends. The CDR3 length is 15 residues. Germline-derived CDR1 and CDR2 are SGHNT and YENEEA. The CDR3 sequence is CASSFVAGTGNEQFF. The DNA for the CDR3 is TGTGCCAGCAGCTTTGTGGCAGGGACTGGCAATGAGCAGTTCTTC.

The chain links TRBV29-1 to TRBJ2-3; either TRBD1 or TRBD2 may fit D (7 bases each). V was pared by 6 bases and J by 4 bases, with 14 bases between. This CDR3 comprises 13 residues. Per germline, CDR1 SQVTM and CDR2 ANQGSEA. The CDR3 DNA reads as TGCAGCGTCTCAGGGGGGGGGCCAGATACGCAGTATTTT. This codes for CSVSGGGPDTQYF.

This clonotype has just a few counts. V gene TRBV6-5 combines with J gene TRBJ2-5, with D perhaps TRBD2 (6 bases). The germline V gene encodes CDR1 MNHEY and CDR2 SVGAGI. Trimming removed 7 bases from V and 5 bases from J, with 23 bases in between. The CDR3 sequence is 16 residues long. CDR3 amino acids: CASKEWTGVPSETQYF. The CDR3 nucleotides are TGTGCCAGCAAGGAGTGGACGGGAGTGCCATCCGAGACCCAGTACTTC.

The genes are TRBV6-1 and TRBJ2-7; 9 positions agree with TRBD2. Germline V gives CDR1 MNHNS, CDR2 SASEGT. V gave up 1 base and J gave up 1 base; unmatched junction bases: 14. This CDR3 spans 19 amino acids. CDR3 in DNA: TGTGCCAGCAGTGAAGGCCATGTGTGGACTAGCGCCTTTTCCTACGAGCAGTACTTC. Protein sequence: CASSEGHVWTSAFSYEQYF.

This clonotype was found a few times. The chain carries TRBV20-1 and TRBJ2-7, with 10 bases that match TRBD1. Germline assignment: CDR1 DFQATT and CDR2 SNEGSKA (reference sequence). This CDR3 comprises 14 residues. Trimming cost V 6 bases and J 0 bases; bases outside gene matches: 5. The CDR3 nucleotides read TGCAGTGCCGAGGACAGGGGGAGCTCCTACGAGCAGTACTTC. This encodes CSAEDRGSSYEQYF.

The V call is TRBV19, the J call TRBJ2-7; no definite D call. Germline V gives CDR1 LNHDA, CDR2 SQIVND (reference sequence). With 4 bases removed from V and 0 bases from J, the gap between germline ends came to 7 bases. This CDR3 comprises 13 residues. Written as DNA, the CDR3 is TGTGCCAGTAGTAGGCAGCGCTCCTACGAGCAGTACTTC. Protein product: CASSRQRSYEQYF.

This clonotype has only a few counts. This chain connects TRBV13 to TRBJ2-5; D remains ambiguous. The CDR3 has 13 residues. Per the germline V gene, CDR1 is PRHDT and CDR2 is FYEKMQ (reference sequence). V dropped 6 bases and J dropped 2 bases, with 10 bases sitting between them. The CDR3 nucleotides are TGTGCCAGCAGTCATACACGGCAAGAGACCCAGTACTTC. Translated, it gives CASSHTRQETQYF.

J is TRBJ2-7 and V is TRBV29-1; 8 bases are a match to TRBD1. CDR3 length: 13 residues. J lost 7 bases, V lost 7 bases, and 12 bases had no gene match. Germline V gene sequence: CDR1 SQVTM, CDR2 ANQGSEA. CDR3 region: CSGTGQGLSEQYF. The CDR3 DNA is TGCAGCGGTACCGGACAGGGTTTGAGTGAGCAGTACTTC.

The chain is built from TRBV29-1 and TRBJ2-5; a possible D gene is TRBD2 (5 bases). Trimming cost V 6 bases and J 4 bases, with 21 bases left between them. Germline CDR1 is SQVTM and CDR2 is ANQGSEA. The CDR3 has 15 residues. The CDR3 protein is CSVTRTRSRIETQYF. In nucleotides, the CDR3 is TGCAGCGTAACCCGGACTCGAAGTAGGATAGAGACCCAGTACTTC.

The CDR3 nucleotides are TGTGCCTGTCTTCCGGGGGGAAGGGACGAGCAGTACTTC. This gives the protein CACLPGGRDEQYF. The chain combines TRBV30 with TRBJ2-7, with 7 positions matching TRBD2. Per germline, CDR1 GTSNPN and CDR2 SVGIG (reference sequence). Trimming cost V 6 bases and J 5 bases; bases outside gene matches: 10. This CDR3 is built from 13 residues.

V and J are TRBV4-1 and TRBJ1-1, with 8 bases fitting TRBD1. The J segment lost 3 bases and the V segment lost 4 bases, leaving 7 bases of the junction unmatched. Germline V gene lookup returns CDR1 MGHRA and CDR2 YSYEKL. CDR3 length equals 15 residues. CDR3 sequence (DNA): TGCGCCAGCAGCCCCGTGACAGGGGATTACACTGAAGCTTTCTTT. Translated: CASSPVTGDYTEAFF.

This clonotype has more than one count but fewer than ten. This chain joins TRBV7-2 and TRBJ1-4; possibly TRBD1 for D (5 bases). Looked up from germline, CDR1 is SGHTA and CDR2 is FQGNSA. This CDR3 region has 14 residues. Trimming took 1 base from V and 3 from J, leaving 6 bases between them. CDR3 sequence reads: CASSLGGPNEKLFF. The DNA of the CDR3 is TGTGCCAGCAGCTTAGGGGGCCCTAATGAAAAACTGTTTTTT. Full variable domain (remainder filled in from reference TRBV7-2 and TRBJ1-4): GAGVSQSPSNKVTEKGKDVELRCDPISGHTALYWYRQSLGQGLEFLIYFQGNSAPDKSGLPSDRFSAERTGGSVSTLTIQRTQQEDSAVYLCASSLGGPNEKLFFGSGTQLSVL.

The rearrangement uses TRBV3-1 and TRBJ2-6; D ambiguous. Germline CDR1 LGHDT, CDR2 YNNKEL (reference sequence). The V gene lost 3 bases and the J gene lost 2 bases, with 8 bases spanning the gap. This CDR3 is 15 amino acids long. The CDR3 protein is CASSQRRAGANVLTF. The CDR3 bases are TGTGCCAGCAGCCAGAGAAGGGCTGGGGCCAACGTCCTGACTTTC.

This clonotype was seen only a few times. CDR3 coding DNA: TGCAGCGTTGTCCGACTAGCGGTAGCCAAAAACATTCAGTACTTC. This gives the protein CSVVRLAVAKNIQYF. The chain has TRBV29-1 and TRBJ2-4; 9 bases agree with TRBD2. Germline CDR1 SQVTM, CDR2 ANQGSEA. This CDR3 is built from 15 residues. Trimming cost V 4 bases and J 0 bases; bases outside gene matches: 4.

The sample holds a few counts of this clonotype. This chain uses TRBV15 with TRBJ2-2; D is uncertain. V was pared by 3 bases and J by 8 bases, with 7 bases between. Germline V gives CDR1 LNHNV, CDR2 YYDKDF (reference sequence). There are 12 residues in the CDR3. CDR3 bases: TGTGCCACCAGCAGTACCTTGGGGGAGCTGTTTTTT. Encoded protein: CATSSTLGELFF.